These T cell receptor beta chains were read from a single sample in a study of tissue T cells after allogeneic stem cell transplantation. Sequencing used immunoSEQ multiplex PCR; TCRdb keeps in-frame clones, though not all of them. The table includes some 43,000 clones, roughly 92% detected once. The sequences come from blood, collected before transplantation. These receptors came from a woman aged 35 to 70 who later had graft-versus-host disease after an allogeneic stem cell transplant. CDR3s include the opening cysteine and the closing phenylalanine or tryptophan. A D gene is named only where the DNA matches it firmly.

>TRBV6-6|.|TRBJ1-5
CASSYGRASNQPQHF
>TRBV3-1/TRBV3-2|TRBD2|TRBJ2-2
CASSPTFGREMGELFF
>TRBV5-1|.|TRBJ1-1
CASSSGTEYTEAFF
>TRBV24-1|.|TRBJ2-3
CATAQGSGTDTQYF
>TRBV29-1|.|TRBJ2-7
CSVVIQGSSYEQYF
>TRBV6-8|TRBD1|TRBJ2-7
CASTTGDKEDEQYF
>TRBV5-6|.|TRBJ1-1
CASSYRTSNTEAFF
>TRBV4-3|.|TRBJ2-3
CASSQDVSTDTQYF
>TRBV28|.|TRBJ1-2
CASSLHLSGTGYGYTF
>TRBV28|TRBD2|TRBJ2-1
CASSLSIQREYNEQFF
>TRBV9|.|TRBJ2-7
CASSGAGVEQYF